Below, 22 T cell receptor beta chains from the same sample are listed, as sequenced in a study of radiotherapy plus CTLA-4 blockade in lung cancer. Repertoires were generated with immunoSEQ multiplex PCR, while TCRdb's copy carries only in-frame clones and drops some. The sample has around 45,000 clones, about 70% seen once. The material was peripheral blood, obtained from a patient treated with radiotherapy plus ipilimumab. The receptors originated from a human donor with non-small cell lung cancer who had a partial response to radiotherapy plus ipilimumab.

This rearrangement joins TRBV27 to TRBJ2-1; TRBD2 matches 8 bases. CDR1 and CDR2 from the germline V gene are MNHEY and SMNVEV (reference sequence). With V trimmed by 0 bases and J by 3 bases, 7 bases remained unmatched. The CDR3 is 17 amino acids. In nucleotides, the CDR3 is TGTGCCAGCAGTTTATCGACGGGGCGGGAGGTCTACAATGAGCAGTTCTTC. Protein sequence: CASSLSTGREVYNEQFF.

This clone was detected once. The rearrangement links TRBV18 to TRBJ2-2; tentatively, D is TRBD2 (6 bases). The germline V gene encodes CDR1 KGHSH and CDR2 LQKENI. This CDR3 contains 15 residues. The ends were cut back, 1 base at V and 3 bases at J, with 9 bases in the middle. The CDR3 reads CASSPLAEYTGELFF. CDR3 nucleotide sequence: TGTGCCAGCTCACCACTAGCGGAATACACCGGGGAGCTGTTTTTT.

This chain joins TRBV9 and TRBJ2-2; TRBD2 matches 7 bases. The CDR3 totals 15 residues. With V trimmed by 4 bases and J by 2 bases, 5 bases remained unmatched. Germline CDR1 and CDR2: SGDLS and YYNGEE. DNA for the CDR3: TGTGCCAGCAGCACCAGCGGGGCTAACACCGGGGAGCTGTTTTTT. Its translation is CASSTSGANTGELFF. Based on the CDR3 plus reference TRBV9 and TRBJ2-2, the full variable domain is DSGVTQTPKHLITATGQRVTLRCSPRSGDLSVYWYQQSLDQGLQFLIQYYNGEERAKGNILERFSAQQFPDLHSELNLSSLELGDSALYFCASSTSGANTGELFFGEGSRLTVL.

The J gene is TRBJ1-1, the V gene TRBV10-3, with TRBD1 matching over 7 bases. There are 15 residues in the CDR3. V lost 4 bases and J lost 3; bases outside the gene matches: 8. CDR1 is ENHRY and CDR2 is SYGVKD in the germline V gene. The DNA for the CDR3 is TGTGCCATCAGTGTAAAGGGGGCGCGGGACACTGAAGCTTTCTTT. Its protein is CAISVKGARDTEAFF.

The chain is built from TRBV7-8 and TRBJ1-6; 8 nucleotides agree with TRBD1. Germline CDR1 is SGHVS and CDR2 is FQNEAQ. The CDR3 contains 15 residues. Unmatched junction bases numbered 9, after V lost 3 bases and J lost 11 bases. CDR3 in DNA: TGTGCCAGCAGCTTGAGGGGACAGGTTATGACACCCCTCCACTTT. The encoded protein is CASSLRGQVMTPLHF.

The rearrangement links TRBV28 to TRBJ1-5, with D possibly TRBD1 on 5 matching bases. The CDR3 loop spans 15 amino acids. Trimming removed 2 bases at V and 4 bases at J, with 12 bases between. From germline, CDR1 is MDHEN and CDR2 SYDVKM. The CDR3 region has the DNA TGTGCCAGCAGTTTAATATCAGGGACTAATCAGCCCCAGCATTTT. The encoded protein is CASSLISGTNQPQHF.

This clone was seen only once. The chain joins TRBV5-8 to TRBJ1-5; D possibly corresponds to TRBD1 (6 bases). CDR3 length: 14 residues. Trimming cost V 7 bases and J 4 bases, with 15 bases left between them. CDR1 and CDR2 from the germline V gene are SGHTS and YDEGEE. CDR3 nucleotide sequence: TGTGCCAGCTCCGCCGGGACACCTAATCAGCCCCAGCATTTT. It encodes CASSAGTPNQPQHF.

The chain has TRBV6-1 and TRBJ2-5; TRBD1 might be the D (6 bases). The germline CDR1 and CDR2 sequences are MNHNS and SASEGT. This CDR3 contains 15 residues. V lost 3 bases, J lost 3 bases, and 14 bases lay in between. CDR3 residues: CASSDLGTPKETQYF. In DNA form, the CDR3 reads TGTGCCAGCAGTGACCTAGGGACACCCAAAGAGACCCAGTACTTC.

The chain joins TRBV6-6 to TRBJ2-1; D gene unclear. This CDR3 spans 16 amino acids. Trimming cost V 5 bases and J 1 base, with 15 bases left between them. CDR1 is MNHNY and CDR2 is SVGAGI in the germline V gene (reference sequence). CDR3 DNA sequence: TGTGCCAGCAGTCGCCCCCTAAGAATGTCCTACAATGAGCAGTTCTTC. Its translation: CASSRPLRMSYNEQFF.

The chain links TRBV6-5 to TRBJ2-7, with a tentative D call TRBD2 (6 bases). Deletions cut 8 bases from V and 6 bases from J, with 14 bases between. This CDR3 spans 12 amino acids. Germline V gives CDR1 MNHEY, CDR2 SVGAGI. CDR3 sequence: CASRGTSSEQYF. The CDR3 DNA reads TGTGCCAGCCGCGGGACCTCGAGCGAGCAGTACTTC.

The chain links TRBV9 to TRBJ2-3; TRBD2 matches 9 bases. The CDR3 contains 15 residues. Looked up from germline, CDR1 is SGDLS and CDR2 is YYNGEE. V lost 4 bases and J lost 0; bases outside the gene matches: 3. The DNA for the CDR3 is TGTGCCAGCAGCTACACTAGCGGGAGCACAGATACGCAGTATTTT. Its protein product is CASSYTSGSTDTQYF.

The chain carries TRBV19 and TRBJ1-3; 7 bases are shared with TRBD1. CDR1 and CDR2 from the germline V gene are LNHDA and SQIVND (reference sequence). This CDR3 is built from 15 residues. Germline trimming cut 6 bases from V and 2 bases from J; bases unmatched to any gene: 7. The CDR3, as DNA: TGTGCCAGTAGCCCTACAGGGGCCACTGGAAACACCATATATTTT. Translated, it gives CASSPTGATGNTIYF.

This chain joins TRBV7-6 and TRBJ1-2, with a weak D call TRBD1 (6 bases). Trimming removed 5 bases from V and 1 base from J, with 23 bases in between. Per germline, CDR1 SGHVS and CDR2 FNYEAQ. This CDR3 has 18 amino acids. CDR3 bases: TGTGCCAGCAGCCCCACCCAGGGAGGGGGGGGCCTTAACTATGGCTACACCTTC. This encodes CASSPTQGGGGLNYGYTF. The entire variable domain, with the rest obtained from reference TRBV7-6 and TRBJ1-2, is as follows: GAGVSQSPRYKVTKRGQDVALRCDPISGHVSLYWYRQALGQGPEFLTYFNYEAQQDKSGLPNDRFSAERPEGSISTLTIQRTEQRDSAMYRCASSPTQGGGGLNYGYTFGSGTRLTVV.

This rearrangement joins TRBV10-2 to TRBJ2-2; 8 nucleotides match TRBD2. Germline assignment: CDR1 WSHSY and CDR2 SAAADI. CDR3 length equals 17 residues. V shed 3 bases, J shed 1 base, and the junction held 7 bases outside the gene matches. CDR3 coding DNA: TGCGCCAGCAGTGACCCGCGGACTAGCCTGAACACCGGGGAGCTGTTTTTT. Translated: CASSDPRTSLNTGELFF.

J is TRBJ1-4 and V is TRBV27, with TRBD1 identical over 8 bases. This CDR3 comprises 15 residues. Germline lookup yields CDR1 MNHEY and CDR2 SMNVEV (reference sequence). The V and J ends lost 6 bases and 8 bases, in that order; junction bases with no gene match: 11. CDR3 nucleotide sequence: TGTGCCAGCAGGAGCGACAGGGGCAGCGGAGAAAAACTGTTTTTT. Translated: CASRSDRGSGEKLFF.

The chain couples TRBV2 to TRBJ2-5; TRBD1 matches 8 bases. With V trimmed by 6 bases and J by 4 bases, 7 bases remained unmatched. This CDR3 region has 14 residues. In germline, CDR1 is SNHLY, CDR2 FYNNEI. This CDR3 reads CASRFQGAVETQYF. The CDR3 bases are TGTGCCAGCAGGTTCCAGGGGGCGGTAGAGACCCAGTACTTC.

This clone has a handful of counts. The V call is TRBV14, the J call TRBJ2-1; 12 bases align to TRBD2. The J segment lost 7 bases and the V segment lost 5 bases, leaving 12 bases of the junction unmatched. The germline gives CDR1 SGHDN, CDR2 FVKESK. The CDR3 length is 17 residues. CDR3 bases: TGTGCCAGCAGCTTACGTAGGACTAGCGGGATGCGTAATGAGCAGTTCTTC. Its protein product is CASSLRRTSGMRNEQFF.

This clone was detected once. CDR3 coding DNA: TGTGCCAGCAGCCGAGTGGGACTGCGGCCAGATACGCAGTATTTT. Residues: CASSRVGLRPDTQYF. J is TRBJ2-3 and V is TRBV14, with D possibly being TRBD2 (6 bases). The CDR3 is made up of 15 amino acids. V was pared by 4 bases and J by 4 bases, with 15 bases between. The germline V gene has CDR1 SGHDN and CDR2 FVKESK.

This chain connects TRBV4-1 to TRBJ2-7, with 7 bases that match TRBD1. The junction had 8 bases not matched to a gene; V was cut back by 3 bases and J by 3 bases. This CDR3 comprises 15 residues. The germline V gene has CDR1 MGHRA and CDR2 YSYEKL. Written as DNA, the CDR3 is TGCGCCAGCAGCCAGTCGCCGGGACAGTTCTACGAGCAGTACTTC. This sequence encodes CASSQSPGQFYEQYF.

V and J are TRBV5-1 and TRBJ2-2, with 13 bases fitting TRBD2. Losses at the gene ends were 4 bases for V and 8 bases for J; bases not matched to a gene: 2. The CDR3 extends over 14 amino acids. Looked up from germline, CDR1 is SGHRS and CDR2 is YFSETQ. This CDR3 reads CASSPGLAGGELFF. The CDR3 coding sequence is TGCGCCAGCAGCCCGGGACTAGCGGGAGGGGAGCTGTTTTTT. The full variable domain, rest sourced from reference TRBV5-1 and TRBJ2-2, is KAGVTQTPRYLIKTRGQQVTLSCSPISGHRSVSWYQQTPGQGLQFLFEYFSETQRNKGNFPGRFSGRQFSNSRSEMNVSTLELGDSALYLCASSPGLAGGELFFGEGSRLTVL.

The CDR3 region is CASSARGTSGYEQYF. In nucleotides, the CDR3 is TGTGCCAGCAGCGCCCGGGGGACTAGCGGGTACGAGCAGTACTTC. J is TRBJ2-7 and V is TRBV9, with 12 bases fitting TRBD2. CDR1 is SGDLS, CDR2 YYNGEE, per germline. The junction had 5 bases not matched to a gene; V was cut back by 3 bases and J by 4 bases. This CDR3 has 15 amino acids.

This clone showed up just a few times. V gene TRBV7-2 combines with J gene TRBJ1-4; D ambiguous. The V end lost 3 bases, the J end lost 0 bases, and 8 bases lay between the germline ends. The CDR3 spans 15 residues. The V gene's germline CDR1 is SGHTA and CDR2 FQGNSA. In nucleotides, the CDR3 is TGTGCCAGCAGCTTTCGGGGAACAACTAATGAAAAACTGTTTTTT. This gives the protein CASSFRGTTNEKLFF.